The 28 T cell receptor beta chains below come from one sample, sequenced in a study of regulatory T cells in long-lasting Graves disease. Time point noted: newly diagnosed GD, antithyroid drugs for less than 3 months. RNA isolated from PBMCs was used to make the TCR library. Combining iRepertoire HTBI primers with Arm-PCR of CDR3 regions, the authors built TCR beta libraries. MiXCR, run by TCRdb on the multiplex PCR reads, gives a single entry per CDR3 protein. The data contain approximately 350,000 distinct CDR3 sequences, about 17% of them singletons. This same sample was also part of a study on T cells in Graves' hyperthyroidism and ophthalmopathy.

Here the sequenced sample was peripheral blood mononuclear cells (PBMCs), taken at new diagnosis, from a patient treated with antithyroid drugs. The receptor source for this set is a woman aged 18-35 years with Graves disease.

This clonotype has a count of ten or more. The chain has TRBV28 and TRBJ2-3, with D tentatively TRBD2 (7 bases). CDR3 length equals 16 residues. Looked up from germline, CDR1 is MDHEN and CDR2 is SYDVKM. Between the trimmed V and J ends, which lost 4 bases and 3 bases, there was a span of 17 bases. CDR3 nucleotide sequence: TGTGCCAGCAGTTCGCCGGGGGCGGGAGAGACAGATACGCAGTATTTT. Translation: CASSSPGAGETDTQYF.

J is TRBJ1-4 and V is TRBV5-5; TRBD1 agrees at 8 bases. The CDR3 loop spans 16 amino acids. V dropped 4 bases and J dropped 3; count of bases not matched to a gene: 8. Germline CDR1 and CDR2: SGHKS and YYEKEE (reference sequence). The CDR3 here is CASSLIPGQANEKLFF. CDR3 bases: TGTGCCAGCAGCCTTATTCCGGGACAGGCTAATGAAAAACTGTTTTTT. The full variable domain, in which reference TRBV5-5 and TRBJ1-4 provide the parts outside the CDR3, is DAGVTQSPTHLIKTRGQQVTLRCSPISGHKSVSWYQQVLGQGPQFIFQYYEKEERGRGNFPDRFSARQFPNYSSELNVNALLLGDSALYLCASSLIPGQANEKLFFGSGTQLSVL.

Only a few counts were recorded for this clonotype. The V gene is TRBV5-4, the J gene TRBJ2-2, with unresolved D. Germline CDR1 SGHNT, CDR2 YYREEE (reference sequence). Deletions cut 1 base from V and 0 bases from J, with 4 bases between. This CDR3 spans 14 amino acids. The CDR3 here is CASSLQANTGELFF. Written as DNA, the CDR3 is TGTGCCAGCAGCTTGCAGGCGAACACCGGGGAGCTGTTTTTT.

The chain is built from TRBV27 and TRBJ2-1; 9 nucleotides line up with TRBD2. Germline V gene data show CDR1 as MNHEY and CDR2 as SMNVEV (reference sequence). The CDR3 extends over 14 amino acids. V was pared by 8 bases and J by 6 bases, with 8 bases of the junction left unmatched. CDR3 sequence (DNA): TGTGCCAGCCAGCCCGGGACTAGCTTCAATGAGCAGTTCTTC. Its protein product is CASQPGTSFNEQFF.

This clonotype showed up many times. V usage is TRBV28 and J usage is TRBJ2-2; D is unclear. V lost 3 bases and J lost 6, with 8 bases in between. The germline V gene has CDR1 MDHEN and CDR2 SYDVKM. The length of the CDR3 is 13 residues. The CDR3 DNA sequence: TGTGCCAGCAGTTTGGTTGTAGCCGGGGAGCTGTTTTTT. It is translated as CASSLVVAGELFF. Drawing the rest from reference TRBV28 and TRBJ2-2, the complete variable domain is DVKVTQSSRYLVKRTGEKVFLECVQDMDHENMFWYRQDPGLGLRLIYFSYDVKMKEKGDIPEGYSVSREKKERFSLILESASTNQTSMYLCASSLVVAGELFFGEGSRLTVL.

There are many counts of this clonotype. V usage is TRBV7-3 and J usage is TRBJ2-7; D perhaps matches TRBD2 (5 bases). This CDR3 comprises 14 residues. Germline CDR1 SGHTA, CDR2 FQGTGA. Between the trimmed V and J ends, which lost 5 bases and 6 bases, there was a span of 17 bases. The CDR3 here is CASSPTGGGSEQYF. The CDR3 nucleotides read TGTGCCAGCAGCCCTACGGGTGGAGGCAGCGAGCAGTACTTC.

This clonotype has ten or more counts. The rearrangement joins TRBV6-1 to TRBJ1-2; unclear D gene. The CDR3 is 16 residues long. The germline V gene encodes CDR1 MNHNS and CDR2 SASEGT. With 1 base removed from V and 10 bases from J, the gap between germline ends came to 22 bases. This CDR3 is CASSEGRRAGYKVYTF. The CDR3 coding sequence is TGTGCCAGCAGTGAAGGACGGCGCGCGGGCTATAAAGTCTACACCTTC.

The CDR3 reads CASSQDQAGGSYEQYF. CDR3 DNA: TGTGCCAGCAGCCAAGATCAAGCGGGAGGGTCCTACGAGCAGTACTTC. The rearrangement uses TRBV4-2 and TRBJ2-7; 10 bases align to TRBD2. The trim removed 0 bases at V and 1 base at J, leaving 3 bases unmatched. Per the germline V gene, CDR1 is LGHNA and CDR2 is YNFKEQ. This CDR3 is 16 amino acids long.

The chain employs TRBV19 and TRBJ2-4; maybe TRBD2 (6 bases). Germline V gives CDR1 LNHDA, CDR2 SQIVND (reference sequence). The germline V and J ends were trimmed by 1 base and 7 bases, with 11 bases remaining between them. This CDR3 spans 14 amino acids. CDR3 bases: TGTGCCAGTAGTATAGCTGGCGGAGGGAACATTCAGTACTTC. Protein: CASSIAGGGNIQYF.

This clonotype rates as medium-sized. This chain links TRBV12-3 or TRBV12-4 with TRBJ2-3; D is undetermined. The CDR3 is 16 residues long. Deletions cut 5 bases from V and 0 bases from J, with 15 bases between. The CDR3 DNA sequence: TGTGCCAGCAGTCCCATGGCAGGTACTAGCACAGATACGCAGTATTTT. Translation: CASSPMAGTSTDTQYF.

This clonotype was counted many times. The chain uses TRBV7-9 and TRBJ2-7; possibly TRBD1 for D (5 bases). The CDR3 runs to 11 residues. Germline lookup yields CDR1 SEHNR and CDR2 FQNEAQ (reference sequence). Between the trimmed V and J ends, which lost 5 bases and 6 bases, there was a span of 8 bases. DNA for the CDR3: TGTGCCAGCAGCGACAGTTTCGAGCAGTACTTC. Protein sequence: CASSDSFEQYF.

This clonotype was seen at least ten times. V and J are TRBV7-2 and TRBJ1-1; D possibly corresponds to TRBD1 (6 bases). Trimming pared 0 bases from V and 6 bases from J, leaving 11 bases between. There are 14 residues in the CDR3. Germline CDR1 and CDR2: SGHTA and FQGNSA. The DNA of the CDR3 is TGTGCCAGCAGCTTAGCTCTCGGGGGCTCTGAAGCTTTCTTT. As protein: CASSLALGGSEAFF.

This clonotype was counted many times. V and J are TRBV2 and TRBJ2-5, with 10 nucleotides matching TRBD1. Germline loops: CDR1 SNHLY, CDR2 FYNNEI. Germline trimming cut 2 bases from V and 5 bases from J; bases unmatched to any gene: 5. The CDR3 consists of 15 residues. The CDR3 DNA reads as TGTGCCAGCAGTGAAAAGACAGGGGGCTACGAGACCCAGTACTTC. It specifies CASSEKTGGYETQYF.

The CDR3 DNA is TGTGCCAGCGTAGCTCCTGGAAATAATTCACCCCTCCACTTT. Encoded protein: CASVAPGNNSPLHF. The V gene is TRBV2, the J gene TRBJ1-6; no clear D. CDR1 is SNHLY, CDR2 FYNNEI, per germline. CDR3 length equals 14 residues. Trimming took off 8 bases at V and 5 bases at J, with 13 bases between the two ends.

In its sample, this clonotype was seen many times. The J gene is TRBJ2-1, the V gene TRBV20-1; the match to TRBD2 covers 12 bases. The CDR3 has 15 residues. Germline V CDR1 and CDR2: DFQATT, SNEGSKA (reference sequence). V gave up 1 base and J gave up 9 bases; unmatched junction bases: 7. CDR3 amino acids: CSARGRTSGKGEQFF. In DNA form, the CDR3 reads TGCAGTGCTAGAGGCAGGACTAGCGGGAAGGGTGAGCAGTTCTTC.

A word on this clonotype: A clone one base away is much larger, so this may be a read error. The rearrangement links TRBV12-3 or TRBV12-4 to TRBJ2-7; D uncertain. The length of the CDR3 is 13 residues. The CDR3, as DNA: TGTGCCAGCAGGATCGACGGCTCCTACGAGCAGCACTTC. Translation: CASRIDGSYEQHF.

This clonotype was found many times. The chain is built from TRBV18 and TRBJ1-2; maybe TRBD1 (5 bases). Germline-derived CDR1 and CDR2 are KGHSH and LQKENI. The CDR3 covers 15 residues. The germline V and J ends were trimmed by 2 bases and 2 bases, with 12 bases remaining between them. The CDR3 sequence: CASSPNLGTNYGYTF. As DNA, the CDR3 is TGTGCCAGCTCACCAAACCTGGGGACGAACTATGGCTACACCTTC.

The rearrangement links TRBV19 to TRBJ1-1, with a possible D match to TRBD1 (5 bases). CDR1 is LNHDA and CDR2 is SQIVND in the germline V gene (reference sequence). V gave up 1 base and J gave up 4 bases, with 10 bases separating them. The CDR3 consists of 14 residues. This chain's CDR3 is CASSIGGEGTEAFF. CDR3 bases: TGTGCCAGTAGTATAGGGGGCGAGGGCACTGAAGCTTTCTTT.

This clonotype was seen repeatedly, ten times or more. The V gene is TRBV30, the J gene TRBJ2-3; no reliable D call. From germline, CDR1 is GTSNPN and CDR2 SVGIG (reference sequence). With 1 base removed from V and 4 bases from J, the gap between germline ends came to 6 bases. This CDR3 comprises 12 residues. CDR3 bases: TGTGCCTGGAGTGCCAGTTCAGATACGCAGTATTTT. Amino acids: CAWSASSDTQYF.

The sample holds many counts of this clonotype. This rearrangement joins TRBV30 to TRBJ2-1; TRBD1 agrees at 9 bases. The CDR3 has 15 residues. Germline V lookup: CDR1 GTSNPN, CDR2 SVGIG (reference sequence). The ends lost 5 bases at V and 0 bases at J; junction bases unmatched: 5. The CDR3 sequence is CAWGGTGSSYNEQFF. Written as DNA, the CDR3 is TGTGCCTGGGGGGGGACAGGGAGCTCCTACAATGAGCAGTTCTTC.

At least ten counts were recorded for this clonotype. V and J are TRBV5-1 and TRBJ2-3; no clear D gene. The CDR3 runs to 15 residues. Germline V CDR1 and CDR2: SGHRS, YFSETQ. Trimming left V 1 base short and J 0 bases short, with 9 bases between. The CDR3 DNA reads TGCGCCAGCAGCTTGCCGCTGGACAGCACAGATACGCAGTATTTT. Translation: CASSLPLDSTDTQYF.

This clonotype was observed many times. This chain links TRBV20-1 with TRBJ1-1; 9 bases map to TRBD1. Trimming cost V 6 bases and J 3 bases; bases outside gene matches: 8. There are 14 residues in the CDR3. Looked up from germline, CDR1 is DFQATT and CDR2 is SNEGSKA (reference sequence). CDR3 nucleotide sequence: TGCAGTGCGAAGCGACAGGGGGTAGACACTGAAGCTTTCTTT. Translated: CSAKRQGVDTEAFF.

Ten or more counts support this clonotype. The chain couples TRBV28 to TRBJ2-3; 10 positions agree with TRBD2. Germline V CDR1 and CDR2: MDHEN, SYDVKM. CDR3 length: 15 residues. Trimming removed 6 bases from V and 4 bases from J; junction bases left unmatched: 7. CDR3 sequence reads: CASSLAGVFADTQYF. The CDR3 nucleotides are TGTGCCAGCAGCCTAGCGGGGGTTTTCGCAGATACGCAGTATTTT.

CDR3 protein: CASSVQGGTDTQYF. In DNA form, the CDR3 reads TGTGCCAGCAGCGTTCAGGGAGGCACAGATACGCAGTATTTT. The J gene is TRBJ2-3, the V gene TRBV9, with D possibly called TRBD1 or TRBD2 (5 bases each). Germline lookup yields CDR1 SGDLS and CDR2 YYNGEE. This CDR3 comprises 14 residues. The germline V and J ends were trimmed by 2 bases and 1 base, with 8 bases remaining between them.

The genes are TRBV4-1 and TRBJ2-2; D gene unclear. The CDR3 runs 15 residues. Germline loops: CDR1 MGHRA, CDR2 YSYEKL. Trimming shortened V by 5 bases and J by 4 bases, and 14 bases separated the two germline ends. In nucleotides, the CDR3 is TGCGCCAGCAGCGAAGGATGGTTAGCCACCGGGGAGCTGTTTTTT. Translating it yields CASSEGWLATGELFF.

This clonotype was detected a few times. The chain joins TRBV6-1 to TRBJ2-5; the match to TRBD1 covers 7 bases. This CDR3 has 13 amino acids. J lost 5 bases, V lost 5 bases, and 5 bases had no gene match. Germline values: CDR1 MNHNS, CDR2 SASEGT. The CDR3: CASSPQGMETQYF. CDR3 in DNA: TGTGCCAGCAGTCCACAGGGGATGGAGACCCAGTACTTC.

This clonotype came up many times. The rearrangement joins TRBV6-1 to TRBJ1-5, with 10 positions matching TRBD1. Trimming cost V 5 bases and J 1 base; bases outside gene matches: 11. The CDR3 has 18 amino acids. From germline, CDR1 is MNHNS and CDR2 SASEGT. Here the CDR3 DNA reads TGTGCCAGCAGTCGAAGGGGGACAGGGGTAGGGAGCAATCAGCCCCAGCATTTT. This translates into CASSRRGTGVGSNQPQHF.

In this sample, this clonotype turned up a few times. The chain employs TRBV20-1 and TRBJ1-5, with 7 bases identical to TRBD1. The germline V gene has CDR1 DFQATT and CDR2 SNEGSKA (reference sequence). This CDR3 comprises 16 residues. J lost 0 bases, V lost 5 bases, and 10 bases had no gene match. The CDR3 is CSARARGGYSNQPQHF. DNA for the CDR3: TGCAGTGCTCGGGCCAGGGGGGGATATAGCAATCAGCCCCAGCATTTT.